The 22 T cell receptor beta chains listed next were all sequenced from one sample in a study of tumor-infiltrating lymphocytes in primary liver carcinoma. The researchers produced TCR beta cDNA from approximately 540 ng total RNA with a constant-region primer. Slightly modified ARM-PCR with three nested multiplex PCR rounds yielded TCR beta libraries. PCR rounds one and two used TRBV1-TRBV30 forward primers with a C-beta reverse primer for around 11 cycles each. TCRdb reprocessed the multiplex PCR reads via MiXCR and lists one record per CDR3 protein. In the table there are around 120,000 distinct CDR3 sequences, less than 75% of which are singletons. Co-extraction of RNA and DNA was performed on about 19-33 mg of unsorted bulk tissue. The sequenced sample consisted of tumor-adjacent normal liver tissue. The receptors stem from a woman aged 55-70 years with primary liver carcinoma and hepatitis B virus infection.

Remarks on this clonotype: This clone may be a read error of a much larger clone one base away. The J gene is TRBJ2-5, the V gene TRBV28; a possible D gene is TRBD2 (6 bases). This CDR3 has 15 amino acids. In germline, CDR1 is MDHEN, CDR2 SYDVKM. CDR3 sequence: CSSTNPGGVLETQYF. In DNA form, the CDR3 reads TGTTCCAGCACCAACCCCGGAGGGGTCTTGGAGACCCAGTACTTC.

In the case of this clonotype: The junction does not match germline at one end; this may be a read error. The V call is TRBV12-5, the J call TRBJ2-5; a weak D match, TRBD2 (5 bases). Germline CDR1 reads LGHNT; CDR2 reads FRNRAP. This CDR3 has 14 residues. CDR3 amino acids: CTSGLDRQVETQYF. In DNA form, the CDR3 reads TGTACTAGTGGTTTGGATCGGCAGGTAGAGACCCAGTACTTC.

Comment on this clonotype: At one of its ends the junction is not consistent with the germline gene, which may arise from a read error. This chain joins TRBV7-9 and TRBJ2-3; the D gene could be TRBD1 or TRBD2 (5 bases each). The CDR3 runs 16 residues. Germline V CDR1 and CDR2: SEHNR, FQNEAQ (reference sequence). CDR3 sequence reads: CATSLVGDGVTDTQYF. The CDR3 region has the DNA TGCGCCACCAGCTTAGTAGGGGACGGGGTCACAGATACGCAGTATTTT.

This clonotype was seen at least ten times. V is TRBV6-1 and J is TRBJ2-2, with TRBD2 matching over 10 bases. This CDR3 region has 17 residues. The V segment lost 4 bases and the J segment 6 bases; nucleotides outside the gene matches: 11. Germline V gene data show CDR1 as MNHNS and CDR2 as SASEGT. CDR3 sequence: CASSVRPSGSLSGELFF. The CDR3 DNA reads TGTGCCAGCAGTGTAAGGCCTAGCGGGAGTCTTTCCGGGGAGCTGTTTTTT.

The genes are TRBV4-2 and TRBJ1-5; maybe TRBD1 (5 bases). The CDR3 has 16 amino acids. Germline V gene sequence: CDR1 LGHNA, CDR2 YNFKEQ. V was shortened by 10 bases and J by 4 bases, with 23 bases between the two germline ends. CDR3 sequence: CANNQESGARNQPQHF. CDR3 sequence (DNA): TGTGCCAACAACCAAGAAAGTGGGGCCCGTAATCAGCCCCAGCATTTT.

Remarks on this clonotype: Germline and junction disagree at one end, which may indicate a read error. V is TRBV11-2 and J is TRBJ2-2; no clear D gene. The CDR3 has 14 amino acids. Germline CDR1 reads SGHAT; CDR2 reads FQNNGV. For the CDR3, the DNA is TGTGTTAGCAGCTTGAGCCAGTACACTGGGGAGCTGTTTTTT. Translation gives CVSSLSQYTGELFF.

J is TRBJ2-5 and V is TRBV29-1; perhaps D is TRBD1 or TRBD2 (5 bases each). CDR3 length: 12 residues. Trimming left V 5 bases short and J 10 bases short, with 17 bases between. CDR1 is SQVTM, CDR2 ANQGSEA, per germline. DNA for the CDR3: TGCAGCGTTCTCCGGGACCATGGCATCCAGTACTTC. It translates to CSVLRDHGIQYF.

CDR3 coding DNA: TGTGCCAGCAGCTATCCGAAGGGGGGGACCACTGAAGCTTTCTTT. Translation: CASSYPKGGTTEAFF. The rearrangement uses TRBV28 and TRBJ1-1; D possibly corresponds to TRBD1 (6 bases). Deletions cut 6 bases from V and 4 bases from J, with 18 bases between. Germline CDR1 is MDHEN and CDR2 is SYDVKM. The CDR3 covers 15 residues. The entire variable domain, with the rest obtained from reference TRBV28 and TRBJ1-1, is as follows: DVKVTQSSRYLVKRTGEKVFLECVQDMDHENMFWYRQDPGLGLRLIYFSYDVKMKEKGDIPEGYSVSREKKERFSLILESASTNQTSMYLCASSYPKGGTTEAFFGQGTRLTVV.

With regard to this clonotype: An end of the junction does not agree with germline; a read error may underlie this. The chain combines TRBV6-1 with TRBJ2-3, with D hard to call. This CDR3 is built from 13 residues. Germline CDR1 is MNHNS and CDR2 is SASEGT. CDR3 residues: CVSSEGLWDTQYF. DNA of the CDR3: TGTGTCAGCAGCGAAGGTTTGTGGGATACGCAGTATTTT.

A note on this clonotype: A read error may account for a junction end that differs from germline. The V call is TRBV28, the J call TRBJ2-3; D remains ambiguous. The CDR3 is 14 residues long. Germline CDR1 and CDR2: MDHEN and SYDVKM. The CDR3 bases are TGTGTCAGTAGTTTTGTGGATTACACAAATACGCAGTATTTT. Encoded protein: CVSSFVDYTNTQYF.

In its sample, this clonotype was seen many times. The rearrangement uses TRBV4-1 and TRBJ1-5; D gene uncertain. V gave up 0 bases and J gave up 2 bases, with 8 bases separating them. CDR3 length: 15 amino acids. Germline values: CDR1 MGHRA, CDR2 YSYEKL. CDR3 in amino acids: CASSQEGSRNQPQHF. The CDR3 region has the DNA TGCGCCAGCAGCCAAGAGGGTTCTCGCAATCAGCCCCAGCATTTT.

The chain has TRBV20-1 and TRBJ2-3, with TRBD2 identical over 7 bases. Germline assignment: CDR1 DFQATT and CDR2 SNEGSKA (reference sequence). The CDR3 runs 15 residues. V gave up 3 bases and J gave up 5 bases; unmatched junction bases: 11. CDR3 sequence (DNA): TGCAGTGCTAGTTATACGGGAGGTTCTAAAGATACGCAGTATTTT. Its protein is CSASYTGGSKDTQYF.

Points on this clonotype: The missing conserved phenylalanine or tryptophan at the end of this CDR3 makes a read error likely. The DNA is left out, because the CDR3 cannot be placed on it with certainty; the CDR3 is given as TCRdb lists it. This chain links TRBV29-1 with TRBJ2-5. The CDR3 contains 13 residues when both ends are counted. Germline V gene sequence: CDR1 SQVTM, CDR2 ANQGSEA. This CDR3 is CSVAPGSQETPYL.

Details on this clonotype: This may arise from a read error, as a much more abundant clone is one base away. CDR3 residues: CASSLVLQVHNEQFF. CDR3 DNA: TGCGCCAGCAGCTTGGTACTACAGGTGCACAATGAGCAGTTCTTC. The chain links TRBV5-1 to TRBJ2-1; D may be TRBD1 (5 bases). V lost 0 bases and J lost 5, with 12 bases in between. CDR1 SGHRS and CDR2 YFSETQ come from the germline V gene. The CDR3 length is 15 residues.

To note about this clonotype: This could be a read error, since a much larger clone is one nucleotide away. This CDR3 reads CSATDPGQRNSGELFF. DNA for the CDR3: TGCAGCGCTACGGATCCGGGACAGAGGAACTCCGGGGAGCTGTTTTTT. The J gene is TRBJ2-2, the V gene TRBV29-1; 7 nucleotides align to TRBD1. CDR1 is SQVTM, CDR2 ANQGSEA, per germline. The CDR3 sequence is 16 residues long.

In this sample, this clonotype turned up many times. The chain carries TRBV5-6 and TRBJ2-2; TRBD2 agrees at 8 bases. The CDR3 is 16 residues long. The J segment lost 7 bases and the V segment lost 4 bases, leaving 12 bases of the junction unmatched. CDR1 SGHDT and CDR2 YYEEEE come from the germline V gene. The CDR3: CASSRRVSGKVGELFF. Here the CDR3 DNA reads TGTGCCAGCAGCCGGCGTGTTAGCGGGAAAGTCGGGGAGCTGTTTTTT.

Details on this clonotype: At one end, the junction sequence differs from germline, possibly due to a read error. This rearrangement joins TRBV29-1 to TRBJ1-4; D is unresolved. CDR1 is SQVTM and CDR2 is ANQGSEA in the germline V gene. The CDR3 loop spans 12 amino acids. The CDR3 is CSGAVLGEKPFF. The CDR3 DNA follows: TGCAGCGGGGCCGTATTAGGTGAAAAACCGTTTTTT.

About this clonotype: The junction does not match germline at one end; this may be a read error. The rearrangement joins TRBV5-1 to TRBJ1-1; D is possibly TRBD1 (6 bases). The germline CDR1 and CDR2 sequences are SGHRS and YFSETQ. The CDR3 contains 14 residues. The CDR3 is CASSLTGMDTEGFF. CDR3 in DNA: TGCGCCAGCAGCTTGACAGGGATGGACACTGAAGGTTTCTTT.

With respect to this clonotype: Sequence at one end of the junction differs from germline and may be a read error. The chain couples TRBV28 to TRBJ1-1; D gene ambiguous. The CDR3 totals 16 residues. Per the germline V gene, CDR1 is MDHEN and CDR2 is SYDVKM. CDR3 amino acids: CASSLRGGRGRTGAFF. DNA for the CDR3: TGTGCCAGCAGTTTACGTGGCGGTCGCGGGCGGACTGGAGCTTTCTTT. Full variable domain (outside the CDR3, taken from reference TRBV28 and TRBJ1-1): DVKVTQSSRYLVKRTGEKVFLECVQDMDHENMFWYRQDPGLGLRLIYFSYDVKMKEKGDIPEGYSVSREKKERFSLILESASTNQTSMYLCASSLRGGRGRTGAFFGQGTRLTVV.

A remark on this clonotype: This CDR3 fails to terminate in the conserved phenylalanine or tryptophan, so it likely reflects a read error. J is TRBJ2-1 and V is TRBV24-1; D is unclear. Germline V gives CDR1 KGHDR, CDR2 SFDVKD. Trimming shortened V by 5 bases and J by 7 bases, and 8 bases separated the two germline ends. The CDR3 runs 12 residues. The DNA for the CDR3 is TGTGCCACCAGTGGAATCGGGAATGAGCAGTTCCTC. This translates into CATSGIGNEQFL.

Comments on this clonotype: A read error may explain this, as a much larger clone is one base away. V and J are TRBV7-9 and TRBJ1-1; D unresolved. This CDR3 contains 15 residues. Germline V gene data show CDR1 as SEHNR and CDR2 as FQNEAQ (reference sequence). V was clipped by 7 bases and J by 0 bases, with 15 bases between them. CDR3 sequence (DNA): TGTGCCAGCAACCCCCCAGGAGTAATGAACACTGAAGCTTTCTTT. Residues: CASNPPGVMNTEAFF.

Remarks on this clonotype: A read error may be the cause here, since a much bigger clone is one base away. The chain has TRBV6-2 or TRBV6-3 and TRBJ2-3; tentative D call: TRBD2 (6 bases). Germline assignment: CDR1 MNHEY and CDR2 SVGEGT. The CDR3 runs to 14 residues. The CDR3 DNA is TGTGCCAGCAGACCCCTAGCGAGCACAGATATGCAGTATTTT. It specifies CASRPLASTDMQYF.